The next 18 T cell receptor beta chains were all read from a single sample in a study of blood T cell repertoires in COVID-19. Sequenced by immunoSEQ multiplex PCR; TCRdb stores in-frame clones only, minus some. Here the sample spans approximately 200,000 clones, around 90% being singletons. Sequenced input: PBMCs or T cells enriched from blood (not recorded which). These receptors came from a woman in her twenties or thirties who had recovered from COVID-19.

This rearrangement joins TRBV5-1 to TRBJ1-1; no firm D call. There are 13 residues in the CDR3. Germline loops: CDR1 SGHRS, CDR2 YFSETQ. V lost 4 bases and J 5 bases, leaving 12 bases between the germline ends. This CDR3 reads CASSHRPGTEAFF. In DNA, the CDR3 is TGCGCCAGCAGCCATCGACCGGGTACTGAAGCTTTCTTT.

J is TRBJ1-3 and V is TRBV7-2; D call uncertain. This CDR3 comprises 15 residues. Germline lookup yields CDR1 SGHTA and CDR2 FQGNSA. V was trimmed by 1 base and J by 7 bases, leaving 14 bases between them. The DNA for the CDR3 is TGTGCCAGCAGCTTAGGAGTCGGTACCGCGAACACCATATATTTT. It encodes CASSLGVGTANTIYF.

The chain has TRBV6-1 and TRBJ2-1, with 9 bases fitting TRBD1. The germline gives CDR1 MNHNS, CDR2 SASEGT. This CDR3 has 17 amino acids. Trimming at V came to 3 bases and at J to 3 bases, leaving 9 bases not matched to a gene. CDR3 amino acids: CASSEFIRTGVYNEQFF. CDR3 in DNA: TGTGCCAGCAGTGAGTTTATACGGACAGGGGTCTACAATGAGCAGTTCTTC.

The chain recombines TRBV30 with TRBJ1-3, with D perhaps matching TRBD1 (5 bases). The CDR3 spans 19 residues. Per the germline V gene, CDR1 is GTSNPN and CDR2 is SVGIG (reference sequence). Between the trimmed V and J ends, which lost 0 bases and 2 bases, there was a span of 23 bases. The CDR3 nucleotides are TGTGCCTGGAGTGTCGGTGTGGCAGGGAATCTGAGTCCTGGAAACACCATATATTTT. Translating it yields CAWSVGVAGNLSPGNTIYF.

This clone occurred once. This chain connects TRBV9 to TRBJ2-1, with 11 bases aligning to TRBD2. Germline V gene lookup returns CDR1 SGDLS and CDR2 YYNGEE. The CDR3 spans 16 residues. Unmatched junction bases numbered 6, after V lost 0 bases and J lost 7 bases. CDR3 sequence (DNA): TGTGCCAGCAGCGTAGCTTCGTCTAGCGGGAGGAATGAGCAGTTCTTC. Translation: CASSVASSSGRNEQFF.

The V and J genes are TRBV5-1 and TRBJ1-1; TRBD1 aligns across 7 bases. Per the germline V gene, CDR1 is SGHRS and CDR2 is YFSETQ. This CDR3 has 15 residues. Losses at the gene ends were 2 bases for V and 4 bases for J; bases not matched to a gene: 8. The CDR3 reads CASSFYDRESTEAFF. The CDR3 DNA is TGCGCCAGCAGCTTTTATGACAGGGAGAGCACTGAAGCTTTCTTT.

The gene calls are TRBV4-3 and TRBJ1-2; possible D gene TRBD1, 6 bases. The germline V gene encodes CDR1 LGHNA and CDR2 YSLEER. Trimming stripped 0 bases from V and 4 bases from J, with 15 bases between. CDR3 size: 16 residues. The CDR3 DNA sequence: TGCGCCAGCAGCCAAGAACGCAGGGGTCTAGGCTATGGCTACACCTTC. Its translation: CASSQERRGLGYGYTF.

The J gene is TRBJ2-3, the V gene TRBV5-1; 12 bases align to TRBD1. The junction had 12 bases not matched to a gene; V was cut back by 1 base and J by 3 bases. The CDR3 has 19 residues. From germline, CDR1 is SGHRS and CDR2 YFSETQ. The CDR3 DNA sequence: TGCGCCAGCAGCTTGACGCTCCGGGGACAGGGGGCGCGTACAGATACGCAGTATTTT. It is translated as CASSLTLRGQGARTDTQYF.

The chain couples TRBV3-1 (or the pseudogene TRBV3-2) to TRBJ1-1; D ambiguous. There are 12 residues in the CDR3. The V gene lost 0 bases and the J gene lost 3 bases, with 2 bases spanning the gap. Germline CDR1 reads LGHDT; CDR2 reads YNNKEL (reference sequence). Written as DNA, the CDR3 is TGTGCCAGCAGCCAAGACGACACTGAAGCTTTCTTT. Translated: CASSQDDTEAFF.

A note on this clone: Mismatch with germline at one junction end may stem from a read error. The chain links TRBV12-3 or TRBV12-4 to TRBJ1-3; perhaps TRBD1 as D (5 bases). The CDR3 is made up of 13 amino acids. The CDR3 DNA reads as TGTGCCAGCAGTCCCCAGGGTGGATACACCATATATTTT. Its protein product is CASSPQGGYTIYF.

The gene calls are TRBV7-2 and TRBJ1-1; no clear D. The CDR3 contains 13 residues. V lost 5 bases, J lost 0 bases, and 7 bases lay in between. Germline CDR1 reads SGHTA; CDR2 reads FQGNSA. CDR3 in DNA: TGTGCCAGCAGCGAAACTATGAACACTGAAGCTTTCTTT. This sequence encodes CASSETMNTEAFF.

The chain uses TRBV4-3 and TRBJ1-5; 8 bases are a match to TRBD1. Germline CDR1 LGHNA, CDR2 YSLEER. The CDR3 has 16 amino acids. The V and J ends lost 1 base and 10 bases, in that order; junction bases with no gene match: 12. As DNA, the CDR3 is TGCGCCAGCAGCCAAGCCCCCGGACAGGGAGCGACACCCCAGCATTTT. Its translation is CASSQAPGQGATPQHF.

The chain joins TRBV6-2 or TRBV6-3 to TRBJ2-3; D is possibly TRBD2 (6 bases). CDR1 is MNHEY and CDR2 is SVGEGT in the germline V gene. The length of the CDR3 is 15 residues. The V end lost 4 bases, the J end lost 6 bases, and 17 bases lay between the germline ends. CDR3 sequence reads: CASSSRLEIVDTQYF. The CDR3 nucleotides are TGTGCCAGCAGTTCCCGACTAGAAATCGTGGATACGCAGTATTTT.

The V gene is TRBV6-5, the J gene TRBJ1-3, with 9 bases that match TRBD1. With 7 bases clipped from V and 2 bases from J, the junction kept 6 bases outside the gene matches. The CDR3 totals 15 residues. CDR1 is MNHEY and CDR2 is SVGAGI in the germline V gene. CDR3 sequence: CASTRNRGPGNTIYF. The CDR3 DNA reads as TGTGCCAGCACTAGAAACAGGGGGCCTGGAAACACCATATATTTT.

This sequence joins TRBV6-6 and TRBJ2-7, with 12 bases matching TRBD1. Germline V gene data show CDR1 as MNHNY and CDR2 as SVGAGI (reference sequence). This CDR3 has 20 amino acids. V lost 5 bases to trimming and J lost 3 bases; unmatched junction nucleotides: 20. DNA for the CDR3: TGTGCCAGCAGTCACACCACTCCGGGACAGGGGGCTGCGGAGGACTACGAGCAGTACTTC. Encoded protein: CASSHTTPGQGAAEDYEQYF.

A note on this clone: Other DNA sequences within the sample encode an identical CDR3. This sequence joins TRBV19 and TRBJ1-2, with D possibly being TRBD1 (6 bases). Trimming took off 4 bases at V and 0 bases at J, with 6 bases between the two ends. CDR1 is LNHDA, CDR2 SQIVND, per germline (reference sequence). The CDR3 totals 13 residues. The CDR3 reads CASSRTANYGYTF. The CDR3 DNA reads TGTGCCAGTAGTAGGACAGCTAACTATGGCTACACCTTC.

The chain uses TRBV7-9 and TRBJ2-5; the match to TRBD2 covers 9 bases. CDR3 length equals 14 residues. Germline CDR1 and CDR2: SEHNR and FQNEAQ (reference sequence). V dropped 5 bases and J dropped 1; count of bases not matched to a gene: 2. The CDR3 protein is CASSILAGQETQYF. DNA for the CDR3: TGTGCCAGCAGCATACTAGCGGGCCAAGAGACCCAGTACTTC.

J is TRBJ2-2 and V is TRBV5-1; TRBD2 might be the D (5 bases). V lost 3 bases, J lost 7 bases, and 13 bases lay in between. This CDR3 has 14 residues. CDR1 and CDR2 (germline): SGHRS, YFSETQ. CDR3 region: CASSSLGEGGELFF. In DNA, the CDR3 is TGCGCCAGCAGCTCGCTCGGGGAAGGCGGGGAGCTGTTTTTT. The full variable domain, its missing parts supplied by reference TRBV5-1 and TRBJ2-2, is KAGVTQTPRYLIKTRGQQVTLSCSPISGHRSVSWYQQTPGQGLQFLFEYFSETQRNKGNFPGRFSGRQFSNSRSEMNVSTLELGDSALYLCASSSLGEGGELFFGEGSRLTVL.